The clone carrying this T cell receptor beta chain has just a few counts. Its target is unknown. This sample is part of a study of T cell repertoires in cytomegalovirus infection. The V gene's germline CDR1 is SGHTA and CDR2 FQGNSA. Trimming left V 5 bases short and J 9 bases short, with 17 bases between. This CDR3 region has 14 residues. TCRdb re-derived calls from the reads in MiXCR, one entry per CDR3 protein. The sample records a few hundred thousand distinct CDR3 sequences, about 42% being singletons. The clonotype was recovered from a human donor in good health (CMV status not recorded). Some clones in this sample may be carry-over from other donors' samples. The rearrangement joins TRBV7-2 to TRBJ1-5; weak D call: TRBD1 (5 bases). The specimen comprised cultured PBMCs, sampled from culture after CMV antigen stimulation. CDR3 sequence: CASSQGRDPGPQHF. DNA for the CDR3: TGTGCCAGCAGCCAGGGCAGGGACCCTGGGCCCCAGCATTTT.